A selection of T cell receptor beta chains follows, all from one sample in a study of blood T cell repertoires in COVID-19. TCRdb keeps only in-frame clones here, not all; method: immunoSEQ multiplex PCR. Counted here are approximately 190,000 clones, around 87% occurring once; the ten biggest clones make up around 23%. Material: PBMCs or T cells enriched from blood (not recorded which). The receptors originated from a woman in her 40s in a cohort exposed to, infected with or recovered from COVID-19 (not recorded which). The CDR3 runs from the conserved cysteine through the conserved F or W. The D gene is left open where the match is weak. Size is omitted from some rows. Given values are once, few, many or a class for expanded clones.

J	V	D	size	DNA	CDR3
TRBJ2-6	TRBV4-3	-	-	TGCGCCAGCAGCCAAGATCACAGCTCTGGGGCCAACGTCCTGACTTTC	CASSQDHSSGANVLTF
TRBJ2-7	TRBV25-1	TRBD2	-	TGTGCCACCGGGCGGGGGACTCCTTCGGTCTACGAGCAGTACTTC	CATGRGTPSVYEQYF
TRBJ1-2	TRBV14	-	few	TGTGCCAGCAGCCAAGTCGGGGTTGTGGGATCTGGCTACACCTTC	CASSQVGVVGSGYTF
TRBJ2-7	TRBV4-1	TRBD2	few	TGCGCCAGCAGCCAAGAACGACTAGCGGGACTCCGACTGGAGTTC	CASSQERLAGLRLEF
TRBJ1-1	TRBV11-3	TRBD1	-	TGTGCCAGCAGGTCCAGACAGGGCTTAGGGACTGAAGCTTTCTTT	CASRSRQGLGTEAFF
TRBJ2-3	TRBV27	TRBD1	once	TGTGCCAGCAGTACTGGACAGGGTGCCTTTGATACGCAGTATTTT	CASSTGQGAFDTQYF
TRBJ1-1	TRBV5-6	-	-	TGTGCCAGCAGCACTCCTATCAGGGGTACTCGGACTGAAGCTTTCTTT	CASSTPIRGTRTEAFF
TRBJ2-6	TRBV19	-	-	TGTGCCAGTAGTACCCACAGGGCTGGGGCCAACGTCCTGACTTTC	CASSTHRAGANVLTF
TRBJ1-2	TRBV12-3/TRBV12-4	-	-	TGTGCCAGCAGCCGGGACAAAGAGCAGGGCTACACCTTC	CASSRDKEQGYTF
TRBJ2-7	TRBV9	TRBD2	-	TGTGCCAGCAGCGTAGATGGGACTAGCGGGTCTCACGAGCAGTACTTC	CASSVDGTSGSHEQYF
TRBJ1-4	TRBV5-5	TRBD1	-	TGTGCCAGCAGCTATACAGGGGGAAGGAATGAAAAACTGTTTTTT	CASSYTGGRNEKLFF